These 15 T cell receptor beta chains were sequenced from one sample in a study of vaccination effects on CD4 cells after COVID-19. Repertoires were generated with immunoSEQ multiplex PCR, while TCRdb's copy carries only in-frame clones and drops some. The sample lists more than 50,000 clones, about 80% occurring once. The ViraFEST assay expanded antigen-specific CD4+ T cells with viral peptide pools before sequencing. Cultured cells yielded isolated CD4+ T cells after 10 days. Two-dose vaccination with either BNT162b2 or mRNA-1273 was given to the participants. These TCRs are of unknown antigen specificity. The specimen was CD4+ T cells from PBMCs cultured with HCoV-OC43 spike peptides, collected after COVID-19 vaccination. As for subset: HCoV-OC43 spike overlapping peptide pool stimulation. All receptors come from a human donor who received a COVID-19 vaccine.

This clone occurred a few times. V and J are TRBV7-9 and TRBJ1-5; 8 bases align to TRBD1. The trim removed 1 base at V and 2 bases at J, leaving 10 bases unmatched. The CDR3 totals 18 residues. Germline V lookup: CDR1 SEHNR, CDR2 FQNEAQ (reference sequence). This chain's CDR3 is CASSLGETGDCGNQPQHF. The CDR3 DNA sequence: TGTGCCAGCAGCTTAGGCGAGACAGGGGATTGTGGCAATCAGCCCCAGCATTTT.

V gene TRBV2 combines with J gene TRBJ2-5; D not resolved. Germline values: CDR1 SNHLY, CDR2 FYNNEI. The V end was cut by 5 bases, the J end by 4 bases, with 8 bases between. This CDR3 has 12 residues. The CDR3 loop reads CASSKERETQYF. Here the CDR3 DNA reads TGTGCCAGCAGTAAAGAACGAGAGACCCAGTACTTC.

This chain links TRBV2 with TRBJ1-5; D is uncertain. V shed 6 bases and J shed 0 bases, with 9 bases lying between them. CDR3 length: 14 amino acids. Germline loops: CDR1 SNHLY, CDR2 FYNNEI. The CDR3: CASRPRNSNQPQHF. The CDR3 coding sequence is TGTGCCAGCAGACCCAGAAATAGCAATCAGCCCCAGCATTTT.

This clone was picked up one time. The rearrangement uses TRBV3-1 (or the pseudogene TRBV3-2) and TRBJ2-1; 9 bases line up with TRBD1. V shed 0 bases and J 7 bases; nucleotides not matched to a gene: 10. The CDR3 totals 17 residues. The V gene's germline CDR1 is LGHDT and CDR2 YNNKEL (reference sequence). In DNA, the CDR3 is TGTGCCAGCAGCCAAGAATCCCAAGGGACAGGGAGGAATGAGCAGTTCTTC. This gives the protein CASSQESQGTGRNEQFF.

Only a few counts were recorded for this clone. V is TRBV4-1 and J is TRBJ1-2; 10 nucleotides agree with TRBD1. Losses at the gene ends were 0 bases for V and 8 bases for J; bases not matched to a gene: 9. The CDR3 covers 16 residues. CDR1 is MGHRA, CDR2 YSYEKL, per germline. CDR3 sequence: CASSQDPGQGYAGYTF. In nucleotides, the CDR3 is TGCGCCAGCAGCCAAGATCCGGGACAGGGGTACGCGGGCTACACCTTC.

DNA of the CDR3: TGTGCCTGGAGTGAATATAGCAATCAGCCCCAGCATTTT. This gives the protein CAWSEYSNQPQHF. The chain is built from TRBV30 and TRBJ1-5; no definite D call. There are 13 residues in the CDR3. The V and J ends lost 1 base and 0 bases respectively, with 4 bases between them. Germline V gives CDR1 GTSNPN, CDR2 SVGIG (reference sequence).

This chain connects TRBV2 to TRBJ2-5, with D uncertain. V was pared by 6 bases and J by 5 bases, with 4 bases between. This CDR3 has 10 amino acids. Germline V gene data show CDR1 as SNHLY and CDR2 as FYNNEI. Here the CDR3 reads CASRTETQYF. CDR3 coding DNA: TGTGCCAGCAGAACTGAGACCCAGTACTTC.

The chain joins TRBV5-1 to TRBJ1-2, with D unresolved. The CDR3 length is 13 residues. The V gene's germline CDR1 is SGHRS and CDR2 YFSETQ. Trimming stripped 4 bases from V and 5 bases from J, with 12 bases between. CDR3 sequence (DNA): TGCGCCAGCAGCCCTACAGTTAATTATGGCTACACCTTC. Protein product: CASSPTVNYGYTF.

This sequence joins TRBV4-1 and TRBJ2-3, with D possibly matching TRBD2 (7 bases). Germline CDR1 is MGHRA and CDR2 is YSYEKL. The CDR3 totals 18 residues. Trimming took off 4 bases at V and 0 bases at J, with 20 bases between the two ends. The CDR3 loop is CASSLRGGDGSSTDTQYF. The CDR3 coding sequence is TGCGCCAGCAGCCTAAGGGGGGGGGACGGCTCTAGCACAGATACGCAGTATTTT.

The V and J genes are TRBV9 and TRBJ2-5; 14 nucleotides align to TRBD2. This CDR3 region has 15 residues. V was clipped by 3 bases and J by 5 bases; unmatched bases: 3. Germline V gives CDR1 SGDLS, CDR2 YYNGEE. Written as DNA, the CDR3 is TGTGCCAGCAGCGCGGGACTAGCGGGGGTTGAGACCCAGTACTTC. Translated, it gives CASSAGLAGVETQYF.

The chain uses TRBV20-1 and TRBJ1-3; D remains unclear. Germline values: CDR1 DFQATT, CDR2 SNEGSKA (reference sequence). Trimming left V 7 bases short and J 0 bases short, with 4 bases between. CDR3 length: 11 amino acids. The chain's CDR3 is CSVYSGNTIYF. The CDR3 nucleotides read TGCAGTGTGTACTCTGGAAACACCATATATTTT.

This clone was recorded only once. The chain joins TRBV5-1 to TRBJ2-2; the D is unclear. Deletions cut 3 bases from V and 4 bases from J, with 10 bases between. There are 14 residues in the CDR3. CDR1 is SGHRS and CDR2 is YFSETQ in the germline V gene. CDR3 sequence reads: CASSSRVSTGELFF. Written as DNA, the CDR3 is TGCGCCAGCAGCTCCCGGGTGTCCACCGGGGAGCTGTTTTTT.

CDR3 amino acids: CASSYQTTTETQYF. The CDR3 nucleotides read TGTGCCAGCAGTTACCAGACAACCACGGAGACCCAGTACTTC. The J gene is TRBJ2-5, the V gene TRBV6-5; D is unresolved. The CDR3 is made up of 14 amino acids. In germline, CDR1 is MNHEY, CDR2 SVGAGI. Trimming took 2 bases from V and 5 from J, leaving 12 bases between them.

The chain recombines TRBV2 with TRBJ1-3; TRBD1 is a possible D gene (5 bases). This CDR3 region has 16 residues. Germline V gene data show CDR1 as SNHLY and CDR2 as FYNNEI. The germline V and J ends were trimmed by 5 bases and 0 bases, with 14 bases remaining between them. Here the CDR3 reads CASSKDTSSSGNTIYF. The CDR3 DNA follows: TGTGCCAGCAGTAAGGACACATCGAGCTCTGGAAACACCATATATTTT.

J is TRBJ2-1 and V is TRBV15; 8 bases fit TRBD1. The ends lost 0 bases at V and 12 bases at J; junction bases unmatched: 7. This CDR3 has 14 amino acids. Germline CDR1 is LNHNV and CDR2 is YYDKDF (reference sequence). CDR3 residues: CATSREPTGERQFF. Written as DNA, the CDR3 is TGTGCCACCAGCAGAGAACCGACAGGGGAACGGCAGTTCTTC.